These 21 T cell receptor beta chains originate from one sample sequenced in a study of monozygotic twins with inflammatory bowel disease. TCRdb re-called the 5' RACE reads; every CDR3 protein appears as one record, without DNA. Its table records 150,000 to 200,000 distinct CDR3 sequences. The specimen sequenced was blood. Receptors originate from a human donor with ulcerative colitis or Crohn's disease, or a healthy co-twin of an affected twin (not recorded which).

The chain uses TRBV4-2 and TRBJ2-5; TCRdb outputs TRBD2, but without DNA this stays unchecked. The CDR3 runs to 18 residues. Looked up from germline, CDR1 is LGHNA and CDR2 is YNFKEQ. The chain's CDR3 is CASSQDRITGRAWETQYF.

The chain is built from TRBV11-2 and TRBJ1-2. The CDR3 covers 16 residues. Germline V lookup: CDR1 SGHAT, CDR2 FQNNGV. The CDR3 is CASSTLVTSQLYGYTF.

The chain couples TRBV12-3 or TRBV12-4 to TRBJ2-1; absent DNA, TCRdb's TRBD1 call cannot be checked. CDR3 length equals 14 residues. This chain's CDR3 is CASRPPGGANEQFF.

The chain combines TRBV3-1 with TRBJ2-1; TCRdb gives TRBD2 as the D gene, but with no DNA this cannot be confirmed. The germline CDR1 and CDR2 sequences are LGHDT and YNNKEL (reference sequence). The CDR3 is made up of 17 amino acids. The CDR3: CASSPRTSGIAYNEQFF.

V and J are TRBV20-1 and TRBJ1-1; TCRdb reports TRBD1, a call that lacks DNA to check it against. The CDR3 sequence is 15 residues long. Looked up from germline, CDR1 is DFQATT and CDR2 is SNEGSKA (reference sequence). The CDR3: CSARTPEGVSTEAFF.

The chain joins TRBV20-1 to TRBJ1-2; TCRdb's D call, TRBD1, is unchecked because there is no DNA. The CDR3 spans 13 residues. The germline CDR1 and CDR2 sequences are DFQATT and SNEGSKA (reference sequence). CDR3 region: CSAKHDRDYGYTF.

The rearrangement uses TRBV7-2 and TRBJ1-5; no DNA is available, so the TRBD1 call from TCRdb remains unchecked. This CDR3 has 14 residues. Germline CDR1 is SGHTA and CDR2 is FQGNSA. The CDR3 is CARRDKKHNQPQHF.

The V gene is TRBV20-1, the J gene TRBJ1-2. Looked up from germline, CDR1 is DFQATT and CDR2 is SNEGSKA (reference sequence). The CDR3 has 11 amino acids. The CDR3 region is CSARATSGYTF.

The CDR3 protein is CASSSEEAPNYGYTF. This sequence joins TRBV7-9 and TRBJ1-2; TCRdb designates TRBD1, a call that cannot be tested without DNA. This CDR3 spans 15 amino acids. CDR1 and CDR2 (germline): SEHNR, FQNEAQ (reference sequence). Variable domain in full (rest from reference TRBV7-9 and TRBJ1-2): DTGVSQNPRHKITKRGQNVTFRCDPISEHNRLYWYRQTLGQGPEFLTYFQNEAQLEKSRLLSDRFSAERPKGSFSTLEIQRTEQGDSAMYLCASSSEEAPNYGYTFGSGTRLTVV.

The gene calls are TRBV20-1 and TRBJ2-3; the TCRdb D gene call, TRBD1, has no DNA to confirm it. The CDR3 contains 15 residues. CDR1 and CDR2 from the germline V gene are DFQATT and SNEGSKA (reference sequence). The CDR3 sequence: CSARRGETGSDTQYF.

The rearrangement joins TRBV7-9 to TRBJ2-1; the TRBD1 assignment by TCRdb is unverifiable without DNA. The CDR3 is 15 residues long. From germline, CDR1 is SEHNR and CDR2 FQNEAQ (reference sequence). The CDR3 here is CASSPFGDRYPEQFF.

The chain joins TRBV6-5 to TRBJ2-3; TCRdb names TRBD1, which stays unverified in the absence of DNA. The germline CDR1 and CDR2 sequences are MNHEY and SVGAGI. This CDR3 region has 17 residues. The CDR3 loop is CASSKWGQGASTDTQYF.

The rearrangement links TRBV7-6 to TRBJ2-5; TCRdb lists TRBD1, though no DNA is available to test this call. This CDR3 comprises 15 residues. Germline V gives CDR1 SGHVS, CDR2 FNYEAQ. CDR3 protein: CASSDLPRGGETQYF.

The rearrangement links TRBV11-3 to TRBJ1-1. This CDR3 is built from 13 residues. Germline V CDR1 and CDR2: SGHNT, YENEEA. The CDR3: CASSLDGFTEAFF.

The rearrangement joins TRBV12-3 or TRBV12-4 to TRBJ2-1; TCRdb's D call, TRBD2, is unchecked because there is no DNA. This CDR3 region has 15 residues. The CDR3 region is CASRIGLAGRYEQFF.

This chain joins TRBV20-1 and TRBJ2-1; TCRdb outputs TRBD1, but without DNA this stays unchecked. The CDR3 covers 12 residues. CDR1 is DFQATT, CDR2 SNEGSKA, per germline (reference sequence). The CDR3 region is CSAPDSGIKQFF.

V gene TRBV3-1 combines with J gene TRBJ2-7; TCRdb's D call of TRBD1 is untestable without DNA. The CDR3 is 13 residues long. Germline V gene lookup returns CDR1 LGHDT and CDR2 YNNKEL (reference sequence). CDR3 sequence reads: CASSRGEYYEQYF.

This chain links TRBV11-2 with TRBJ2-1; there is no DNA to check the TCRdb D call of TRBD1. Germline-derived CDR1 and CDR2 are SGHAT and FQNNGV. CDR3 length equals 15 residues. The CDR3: CASSPRARSGNEQFF.

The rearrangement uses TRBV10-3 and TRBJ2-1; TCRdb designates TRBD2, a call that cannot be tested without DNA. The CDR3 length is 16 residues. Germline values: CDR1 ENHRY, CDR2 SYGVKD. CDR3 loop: CAISVAGTSAYNEQFF.

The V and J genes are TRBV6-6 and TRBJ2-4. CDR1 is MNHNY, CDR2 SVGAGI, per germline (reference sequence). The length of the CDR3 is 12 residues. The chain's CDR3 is CASRRDTSIQYF.

The CDR3 region is CASSAPGQGNTEAFF. The chain uses TRBV25-1 and TRBJ1-1; the D gene TCRdb calls, TRBD1, cannot be checked with no DNA. The CDR3 totals 15 residues. The germline gives CDR1 MGHDK, CDR2 SYGVNS.